This TCR beta chain appears in the sequencing data of a study of lymphopenia after photon versus proton radiotherapy. Clones were read by immunoSEQ multiplex PCR, and TCRdb kept only the in-frame ones, dropping some. The sample consists of roughly 26,000 clones, more than 75% of them appearing once. The CDR3 extends over 14 amino acids. The germline V and J ends were trimmed by 4 bases and 5 bases, with 14 bases remaining between them. From germline, CDR1 is LNHDA and CDR2 SQIVND (reference sequence). This chain joins TRBV19 and TRBJ1-1, with D maybe TRBD1 (6 bases). The clonotype comes from a man aged 40-49 years with gastric cancer. Sequenced here: peripheral blood, sampled from a patient treated with photon-based radiotherapy. The CDR3 protein is CASSTQGRETEAFF. CDR3 nucleotide sequence: TGTGCCAGTAGTACCCAGGGGCGGGAGACTGAAGCTTTCTTT.